This paragraph covers one TCR beta chain sequence. Trimming removed 5 bases at V and 2 bases at J, with 13 bases between. CDR1 and CDR2 (germline): SGHVS, FQNEAQ. The CDR3 runs to 16 residues. The data were obtained in a study of blood T cells in healthy people across ages. The amount of total RNA extracted per sample was at least 5 micrograms. A J-beta primer mix and a sample-barcoded 5' primer were used in a second PCR of roughly 6 to 11 cycles. Each TCR beta cDNA got a 12-nucleotide random molecular identifier. One entry per CDR3 protein, called by TCRdb with MiXCR from the 5' RACE reads. The sample has approximately 960,000 distinct CDR3 sequences; roughly 28% are singletons. The same specimen was also included in a second study, on T cells of mothers and their children.

Sequencing input: blood. The TCR sequence derives from a woman aged 40 to 50 in good health. The gene calls are TRBV7-8 and TRBJ1-6, with a tentative D call TRBD1 (6 bases). Here the CDR3 DNA reads TGTGCCAGCAGCACCGACAGGACCGCCTATAATTCACCCCTCCACTTT. This sequence encodes CASSTDRTAYNSPLHF.